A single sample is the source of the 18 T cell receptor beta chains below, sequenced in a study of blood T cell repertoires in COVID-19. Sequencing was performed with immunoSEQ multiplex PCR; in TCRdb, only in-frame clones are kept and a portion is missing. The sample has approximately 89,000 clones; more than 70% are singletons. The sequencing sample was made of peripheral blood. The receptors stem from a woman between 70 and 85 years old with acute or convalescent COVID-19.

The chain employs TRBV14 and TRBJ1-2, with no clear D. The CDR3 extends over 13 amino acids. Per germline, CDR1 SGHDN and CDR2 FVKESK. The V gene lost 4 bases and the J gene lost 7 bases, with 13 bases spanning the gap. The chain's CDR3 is CASSPEGRGGYTF. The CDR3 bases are TGTGCCAGCAGCCCAGAAGGTCGGGGTGGCTACACCTTC.

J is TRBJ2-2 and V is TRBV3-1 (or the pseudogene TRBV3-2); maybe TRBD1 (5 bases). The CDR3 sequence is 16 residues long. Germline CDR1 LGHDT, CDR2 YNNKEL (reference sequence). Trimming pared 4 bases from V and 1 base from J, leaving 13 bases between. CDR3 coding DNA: TGTGCCAGCAGCCCCCCCTGGCAGGGGAACACCGGGGAGCTGTTTTTT. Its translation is CASSPPWQGNTGELFF.

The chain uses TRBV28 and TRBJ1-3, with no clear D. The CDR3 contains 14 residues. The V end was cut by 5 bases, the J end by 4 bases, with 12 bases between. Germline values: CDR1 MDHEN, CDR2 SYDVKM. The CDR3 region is CASSIGARGNTIYF. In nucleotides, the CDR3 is TGTGCCAGCAGTATCGGAGCGCGGGGAAACACCATATATTTT.

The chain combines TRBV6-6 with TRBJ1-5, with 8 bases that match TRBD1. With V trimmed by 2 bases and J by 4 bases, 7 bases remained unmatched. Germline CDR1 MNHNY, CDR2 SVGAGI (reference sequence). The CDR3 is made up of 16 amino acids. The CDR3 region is CASSYMIGQGNQPQHF. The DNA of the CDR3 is TGTGCCAGCAGTTACATGATCGGACAGGGAAATCAGCCCCAGCATTTT.

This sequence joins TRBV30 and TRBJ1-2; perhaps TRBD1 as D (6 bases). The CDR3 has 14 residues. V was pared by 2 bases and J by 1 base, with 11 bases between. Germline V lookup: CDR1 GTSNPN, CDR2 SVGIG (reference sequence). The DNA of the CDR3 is TGTGCCTGGAGTCCAGGACAGTTTAACTATGGCTACACCTTC. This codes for CAWSPGQFNYGYTF.

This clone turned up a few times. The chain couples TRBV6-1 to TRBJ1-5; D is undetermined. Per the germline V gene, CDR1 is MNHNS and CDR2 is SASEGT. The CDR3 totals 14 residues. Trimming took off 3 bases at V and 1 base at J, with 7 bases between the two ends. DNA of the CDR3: TGTGCCAGCAGTGACACTAGAAGCAATCAGCCCCAGCATTTT. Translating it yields CASSDTRSNQPQHF.

CDR3 loop: CASSTGLAGGLGETQYF. The DNA for the CDR3 is TGTGCCAGCAGCACGGGACTAGCGGGAGGCTTAGGAGAGACCCAGTACTTC. The rearrangement joins TRBV27 to TRBJ2-5; 15 bases align to TRBD2. This CDR3 is 17 amino acids long. V lost 6 bases, J lost 4 bases, and 9 bases stayed unmatched. Germline loops: CDR1 MNHEY, CDR2 SMNVEV (reference sequence).

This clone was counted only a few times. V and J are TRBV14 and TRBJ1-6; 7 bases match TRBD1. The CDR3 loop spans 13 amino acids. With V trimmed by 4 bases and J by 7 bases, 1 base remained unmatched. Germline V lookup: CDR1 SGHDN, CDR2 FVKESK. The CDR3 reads CASSLGGNSPLHF. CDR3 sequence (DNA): TGTGCCAGCAGCCTAGGGGGCAATTCACCCCTCCACTTT.

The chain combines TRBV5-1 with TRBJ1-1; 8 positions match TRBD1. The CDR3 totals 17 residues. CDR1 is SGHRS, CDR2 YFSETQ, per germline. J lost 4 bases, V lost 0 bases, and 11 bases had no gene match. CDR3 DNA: TGCGCCAGCAGCTTGGCGGTACCAGGGGGCCCCCCCACTGAAGCTTTCTTT. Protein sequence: CASSLAVPGGPPTEAFF.

DNA for the CDR3: TGTGCCAGCAGTGGGGGGGGGCTTCTTGGGACCCAGTACTTC. This gives the protein CASSGGGLLGTQYF. The V call is TRBV2, the J call TRBJ2-5, with D possibly being TRBD2 (7 bases). Germline loops: CDR1 SNHLY, CDR2 FYNNEI. This CDR3 comprises 14 residues. V lost 4 bases, J lost 7 bases, and 16 bases lay in between.

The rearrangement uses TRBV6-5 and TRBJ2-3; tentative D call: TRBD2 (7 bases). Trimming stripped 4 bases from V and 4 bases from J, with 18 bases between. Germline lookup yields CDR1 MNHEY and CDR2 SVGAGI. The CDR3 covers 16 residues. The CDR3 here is CASSFGGGREADTQYF. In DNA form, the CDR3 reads TGTGCCAGCAGTTTTGGGGGGGGCCGGGAGGCAGATACGCAGTATTTT.

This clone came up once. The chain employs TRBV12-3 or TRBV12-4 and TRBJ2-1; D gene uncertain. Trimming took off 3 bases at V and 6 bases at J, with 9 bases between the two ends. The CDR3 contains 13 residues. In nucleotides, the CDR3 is TGTGCCAGCAGTTTTATTCAGTCCAATGAGCAGTTCTTC. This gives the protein CASSFIQSNEQFF.

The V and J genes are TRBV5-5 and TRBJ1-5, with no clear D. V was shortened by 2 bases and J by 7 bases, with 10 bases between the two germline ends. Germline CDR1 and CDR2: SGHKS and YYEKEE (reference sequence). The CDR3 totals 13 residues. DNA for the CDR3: TGTGCCAGCAGCTTCGAGAGAGGGCAGCCCCAGCATTTT. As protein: CASSFERGQPQHF. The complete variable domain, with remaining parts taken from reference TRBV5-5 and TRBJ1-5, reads DAGVTQSPTHLIKTRGQQVTLRCSPISGHKSVSWYQQVLGQGPQFIFQYYEKEERGRGNFPDRFSARQFPNYSSELNVNALLLGDSALYLCASSFERGQPQHFGDGTRLSIL.

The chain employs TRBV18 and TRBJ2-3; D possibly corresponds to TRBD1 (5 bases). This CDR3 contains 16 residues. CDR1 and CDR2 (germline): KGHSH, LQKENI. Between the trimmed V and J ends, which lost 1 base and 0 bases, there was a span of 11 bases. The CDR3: CASSPQGSTSTDTQYF. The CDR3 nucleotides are TGTGCCAGCTCACCACAGGGGTCAACTAGCACAGATACGCAGTATTTT.

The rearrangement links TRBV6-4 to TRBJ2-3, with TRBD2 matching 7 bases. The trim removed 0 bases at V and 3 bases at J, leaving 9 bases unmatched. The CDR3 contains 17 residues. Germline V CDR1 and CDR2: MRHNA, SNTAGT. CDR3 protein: CASSDSLFAGETDTQYF. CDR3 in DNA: TGTGCCAGCAGTGACTCTCTTTTCGCGGGGGAAACAGATACGCAGTATTTT.

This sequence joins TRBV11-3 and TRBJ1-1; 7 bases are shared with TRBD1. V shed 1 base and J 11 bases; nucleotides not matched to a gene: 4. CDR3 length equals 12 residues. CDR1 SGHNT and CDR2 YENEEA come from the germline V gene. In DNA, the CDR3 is TGTGCCAGCAGCTTAGCCGGGACAGAGGCTTTCTTT. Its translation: CASSLAGTEAFF.

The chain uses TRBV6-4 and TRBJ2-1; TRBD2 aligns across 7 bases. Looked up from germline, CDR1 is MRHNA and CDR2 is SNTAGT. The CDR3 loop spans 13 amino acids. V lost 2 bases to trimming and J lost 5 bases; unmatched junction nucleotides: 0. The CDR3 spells CASSDGRDNEQFF. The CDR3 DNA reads TGTGCCAGCAGTGACGGGAGGGACAATGAGCAGTTCTTC.

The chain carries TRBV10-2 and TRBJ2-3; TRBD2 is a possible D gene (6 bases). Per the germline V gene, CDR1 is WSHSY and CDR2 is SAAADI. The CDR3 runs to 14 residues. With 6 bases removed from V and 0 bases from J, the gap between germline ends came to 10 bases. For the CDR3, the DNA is TGCGCCAGCAGGGGAGGCGCGAGCACAGATACGCAGTATTTT. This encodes CASRGGASTDTQYF.